The rows below give T cell receptor beta chains drawn from one sample of a study of beta chain features in type 1 diabetes. Assay used: immunoSEQ multiplex PCR; TCRdb lists only in-frame clones, some missing. The sample includes approximately 140,000 clones, 9% of them seen just once. The sample taken for sequencing was central memory CD4+ T cells from blood. The receptors shown here come from a man under 40 with type 1 diabetes. Each CDR3 is given with its conserved first and last residue. A D gene is named only where the DNA matches it firmly. Size is omitted from some rows. Given values are once, few, many or a class for expanded clones.

j_call: TRBJ2-5
d_call: -
v_call: TRBV7-2
clone_size: -
cdr3_aa: CASSVETQYF
cdr3_nt: TGTGCCTCCAGCGTAGAGACCCAGTACTTC

j_call: TRBJ2-3
d_call: TRBD2
v_call: TRBV7-2
clone_size: few
cdr3_aa: CASSPQAGNTQYF
cdr3_nt: TGTGCCAGCAGCCCACAAGCGGGGAATACGCAGTATTTT

j_call: TRBJ1-4
d_call: -
v_call: TRBV30
clone_size: -
cdr3_aa: CAHRPRTRDFNEKLFF
cdr3_nt: TGTGCCCACAGGCCCCGGACGCGGGATTTCAATGAAAAACTGTTTTTT

j_call: TRBJ1-6
d_call: -
v_call: TRBV18
clone_size: -
cdr3_aa: CASSPSGGQNSPLHF
cdr3_nt: TGTGCCAGCTCACCATCGGGGGGCCAGAATTCACCCCTCCACTTT

j_call: TRBJ2-1
d_call: -
v_call: TRBV19
clone_size: few
cdr3_aa: CASSIGDNEQFF
cdr3_nt: TGTGCCAGTAGTATCGGTGACAATGAGCAGTTCTTC

j_call: TRBJ2-7
d_call: TRBD1
v_call: TRBV5-1
clone_size: few
cdr3_aa: CASRDSDSYEQYF
cdr3_nt: TGCGCCAGCCGGGACAGCGACTCCTACGAGCAGTACTTC

j_call: TRBJ1-2
d_call: -
v_call: TRBV27
clone_size: -
cdr3_aa: CASSPQGAGYNYGYTF
cdr3_nt: TGTGCCAGCAGTCCCCAAGGGGCAGGGTACAACTATGGCTACACCTTC

j_call: TRBJ2-5
d_call: TRBD2
v_call: TRBV6-5
clone_size: -
cdr3_aa: CASSLGLAEETQYF
cdr3_nt: TGTGCCAGCAGTTTGGGACTAGCCGAAGAGACCCAGTACTTC

j_call: TRBJ1-5
d_call: -
v_call: TRBV4-2
clone_size: -
cdr3_aa: CASSQVSQNSNQPQHF
cdr3_nt: TGTGCCAGCAGCCAAGTCTCACAGAATAGCAATCAGCCCCAGCATTTT

j_call: TRBJ1-6
d_call: TRBD1
v_call: TRBV7-9
clone_size: few
cdr3_aa: CASSLDGTGFHF
cdr3_nt: TGTGCCAGCAGCTTAGATGGGACAGGTTTCCACTTT

j_call: TRBJ1-2
d_call: -
v_call: TRBV19
clone_size: -
cdr3_aa: CASSPTGGENGYTF
cdr3_nt: TGTGCCAGTAGCCCGACGGGGGGGGAAAATGGCTACACCTTC

j_call: TRBJ2-7
d_call: TRBD2
v_call: TRBV9
clone_size: -
cdr3_aa: CASSSRGGTSGVEQYF
cdr3_nt: TGTGCCAGCAGCTCTCGAGGCGGGACTAGCGGGGTCGAGCAGTACTTC

j_call: TRBJ2-1
d_call: -
v_call: TRBV7-2
clone_size: few
cdr3_aa: CASSLAQGSYNEQFF
cdr3_nt: TGTGCCAGCAGCTTAGCACAGGGCTCCTACAATGAGCAGTTCTTC

j_call: TRBJ1-2
d_call: -
v_call: TRBV2
clone_size: -
cdr3_aa: CASSGSGVGYTF
cdr3_nt: TGTGCCAGCTCGGGATCGGGGGTAGGCTACACCTTC

j_call: TRBJ1-5
d_call: -
v_call: TRBV6-6
clone_size: few
cdr3_aa: CASSYNRAQPQHF
cdr3_nt: TGTGCCAGCAGTTATAACAGGGCTCAGCCCCAGCATTTT

j_call: TRBJ2-7
d_call: TRBD1
v_call: TRBV4-1
clone_size: -
cdr3_aa: CASSRSGTGSSYEQYF
cdr3_nt: TGCGCCAGCAGCCGTTCCGGGACAGGGAGCTCCTACGAGCAGTACTTC

j_call: TRBJ2-1
d_call: -
v_call: TRBV5-1
clone_size: -
cdr3_aa: CASSTGVAEGNEQFF
cdr3_nt: TGCGCCAGCAGTACTGGGGTTGCGGAGGGGAATGAGCAGTTCTTC

j_call: TRBJ2-1
d_call: TRBD2
v_call: TRBV11-3
clone_size: -
cdr3_aa: CASSMGLAGLKGEQFF
cdr3_nt: TGTGCCAGCAGCATGGGACTAGCGGGCTTAAAGGGTGAGCAGTTCTTC

j_call: TRBJ1-4
d_call: -
v_call: TRBV5-4
clone_size: few
cdr3_aa: CASSSGGKEKLFF
cdr3_nt: TGTGCCAGCAGTTCCGGAGGGAAAGAAAAACTGTTTTTT

j_call: TRBJ1-5
d_call: -
v_call: TRBV7-2
clone_size: few
cdr3_aa: CASSLRPGAFNNQPQHF
cdr3_nt: TGTGCCAGCAGCCTCAGACCCGGAGCATTTAACAATCAGCCCCAGCATTTT

j_call: TRBJ2-3
d_call: -
v_call: TRBV7-2
clone_size: -
cdr3_aa: CASSSRGYTQYF
cdr3_nt: TGTGCCAGCAGCTCTCGGGGTTATACGCAGTATTTT

j_call: TRBJ2-3
d_call: TRBD2
v_call: TRBV11-2
clone_size: -
cdr3_aa: CASSPRERGNTDTQYF
cdr3_nt: TGTGCCAGCAGCCCTAGGGAGCGGGGGAACACAGATACGCAGTATTTT

j_call: TRBJ2-5
d_call: TRBD2
v_call: TRBV5-1
clone_size: few
cdr3_aa: CASSLGLALETQYF
cdr3_nt: TGCGCCAGCAGCTTGGGACTAGCGTTAGAGACCCAGTACTTC